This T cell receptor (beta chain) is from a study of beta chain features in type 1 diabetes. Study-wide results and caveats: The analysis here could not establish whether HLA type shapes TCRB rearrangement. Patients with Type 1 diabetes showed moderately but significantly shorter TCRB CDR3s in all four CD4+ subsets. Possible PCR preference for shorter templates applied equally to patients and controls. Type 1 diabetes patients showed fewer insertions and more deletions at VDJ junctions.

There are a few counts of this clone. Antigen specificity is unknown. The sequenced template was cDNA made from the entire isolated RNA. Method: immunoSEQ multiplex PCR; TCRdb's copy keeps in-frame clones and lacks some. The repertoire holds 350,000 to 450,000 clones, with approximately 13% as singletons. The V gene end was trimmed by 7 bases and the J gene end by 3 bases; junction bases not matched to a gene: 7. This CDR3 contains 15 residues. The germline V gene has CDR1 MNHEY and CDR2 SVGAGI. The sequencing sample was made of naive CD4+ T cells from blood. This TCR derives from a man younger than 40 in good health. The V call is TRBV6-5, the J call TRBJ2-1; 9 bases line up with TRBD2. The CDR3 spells CASTARREGYNEQFF. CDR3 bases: TGTGCCAGCACGGCTAGGCGGGAGGGCTACAATGAGCAGTTCTTC.